Detailed here is one T cell receptor (beta chain). Generated by immunoSEQ multiplex PCR, the TCRdb table keeps only in-frame clones and is missing some. The sample holds around 180,000 clones, about 82% seen once. The sample originates from a study of cytomegalovirus exposure and HLA in healthy donors. Germline CDR1 reads MNHNY; CDR2 reads SVGAGI (reference sequence). With 7 bases removed from V and 0 bases from J, the gap between germline ends came to 10 bases. This CDR3 region has 13 residues. This TCR came from a woman aged 18-29 years in good health and CMV-seronegative. V and J are TRBV6-6 and TRBJ2-7; D remains ambiguous. The sequenced sample consisted of PBMCs. This CDR3 is CASTTSYSYEQYF. CDR3 bases: TGTGCCAGCACGACAAGTTACTCCTACGAGCAGTACTTC.